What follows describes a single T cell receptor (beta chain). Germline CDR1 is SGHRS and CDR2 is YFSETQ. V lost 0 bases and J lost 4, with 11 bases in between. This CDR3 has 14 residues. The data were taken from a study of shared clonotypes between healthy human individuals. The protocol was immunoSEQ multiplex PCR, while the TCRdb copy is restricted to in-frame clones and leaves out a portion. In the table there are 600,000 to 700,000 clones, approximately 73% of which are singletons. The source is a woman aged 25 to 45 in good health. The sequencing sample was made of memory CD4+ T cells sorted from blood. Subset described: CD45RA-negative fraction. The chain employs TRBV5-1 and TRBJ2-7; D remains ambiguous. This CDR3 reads CASSLDSPEYEQYF. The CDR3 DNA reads TGCGCCAGCAGCTTGGACAGTCCCGAGTACGAGCAGTACTTC. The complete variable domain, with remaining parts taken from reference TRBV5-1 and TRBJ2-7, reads KAGVTQTPRYLIKTRGQQVTLSCSPISGHRSVSWYQQTPGQGLQFLFEYFSETQRNKGNFPGRFSGRQFSNSRSEMNVSTLELGDSALYLCASSLDSPEYEQYFGPGTRLTVT.